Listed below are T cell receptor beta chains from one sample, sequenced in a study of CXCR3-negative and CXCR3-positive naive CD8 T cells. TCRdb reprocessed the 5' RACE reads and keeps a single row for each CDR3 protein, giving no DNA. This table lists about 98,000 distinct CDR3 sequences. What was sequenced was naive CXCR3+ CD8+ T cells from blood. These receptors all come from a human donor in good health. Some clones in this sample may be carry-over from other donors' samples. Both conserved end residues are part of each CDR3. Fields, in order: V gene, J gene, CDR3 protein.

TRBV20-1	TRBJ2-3	CSAWDYTDTQYF
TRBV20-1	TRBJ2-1	CSAAAPGLAGFTEQFF
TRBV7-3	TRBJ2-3	CASSLSSDTQYF
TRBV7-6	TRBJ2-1	CASSSGGEPYNEQFF
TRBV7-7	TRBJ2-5	CASSPRDRGQETQYF
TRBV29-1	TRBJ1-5	CSVGVAEGHQPQHF
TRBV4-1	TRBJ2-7	CASSQVYGKGQGETYEQYF
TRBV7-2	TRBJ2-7	CASSLGVGYEQYF
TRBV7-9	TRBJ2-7	CASSLRTEPYEQYF
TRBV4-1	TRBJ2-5	CASSRGGTQETQYF
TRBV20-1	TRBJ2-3	CSAPSLGDTQYF
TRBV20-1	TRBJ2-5	CSARELAGLETQYF
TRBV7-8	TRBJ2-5	CASSFTDRVAGETQYF
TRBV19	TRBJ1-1	CASRQDSWNTEAFF
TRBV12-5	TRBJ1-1	CASGLAGLETEAFF
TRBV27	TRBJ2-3	CASSPIRGSTDTQYF
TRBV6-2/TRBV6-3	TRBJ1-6	CASSYTTGTPLHF
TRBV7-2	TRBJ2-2	CASSQNDWDTGELFF
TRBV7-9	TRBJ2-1	CASNRQGSDNEQFF
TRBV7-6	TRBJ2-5	CACSYPREGLQETQYF
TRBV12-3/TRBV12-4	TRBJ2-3	CASSFGPSTDTQYF
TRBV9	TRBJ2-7	CASSPPSGGTKKYEQYF
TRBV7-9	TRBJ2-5	CASSLSREETQYF
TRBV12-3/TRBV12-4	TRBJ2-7	CASSTGGSSYEQCF
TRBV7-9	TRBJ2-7	CASSSGAGSYEQYF
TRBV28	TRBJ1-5	CASSRTGVGPQHF
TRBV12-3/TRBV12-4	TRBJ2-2	CASSFPAGGELFF
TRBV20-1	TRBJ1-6	CSARDREGFGSPLHF
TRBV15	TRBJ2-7	CATSRDRGGSYEQYF
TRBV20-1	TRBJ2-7	CSARDRPRDLSYEQYF
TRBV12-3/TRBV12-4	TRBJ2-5	CASSFNRQETQYF
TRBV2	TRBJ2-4	CASSESQLAKNIQYF
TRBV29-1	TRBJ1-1	CSVQGGVLNTEAFF
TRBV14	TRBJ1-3	CASSRERYRASGNTIYF
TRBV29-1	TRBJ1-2	CSVEDPGGYGYTF
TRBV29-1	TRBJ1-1	CSVDETGTAEAFF
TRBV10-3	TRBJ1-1	CAISESNRVNTEAFF
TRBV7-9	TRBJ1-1	CASSSLRRNTEAFF
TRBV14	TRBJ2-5	CASSLDPWETQYF
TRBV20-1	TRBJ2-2	CSAMKGANTGELFF
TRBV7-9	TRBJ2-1	CASRTTSGGSYNEQFF
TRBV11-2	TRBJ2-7	CASSLTPNYEQYF
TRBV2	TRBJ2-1	CASSETPVGGMMGKGQFF